These 21 T cell receptor beta chains came from one sample sequenced in a study of shared clonotypes between healthy human individuals. Sequencing used immunoSEQ multiplex PCR; TCRdb keeps in-frame clones, though not all of them. The sample lists 1.5 million to 2.5 million clones; around 96% were seen once. CD45RO-negative, CCR7-positively selected cells formed the naive CD8 fraction, excluding terminally differentiated effector memory CD45RA+ cells. Sequenced material: naive CD8+ T cells sorted from blood. Receptors originate from a man between 18 and 29 years old in good health.

This chain connects TRBV5-6 to TRBJ1-1; D uncertain. V lost 3 bases and J 2 bases, leaving 11 bases between the germline ends. CDR3 length: 14 residues. Germline lookup yields CDR1 SGHDT and CDR2 YYEEEE. The CDR3 coding sequence is TGTGCCAGCAGCTATCAAACGGATAACACTGAAGCTTTCTTT. Its translation: CASSYQTDNTEAFF.

V usage is TRBV7-9 and J usage is TRBJ1-1, with TRBD1 as a possible D gene (5 bases). CDR1 and CDR2 from the germline V gene are SEHNR and FQNEAQ (reference sequence). The CDR3 has 16 amino acids. The V gene lost 3 bases and the J gene lost 2 bases, with 16 bases spanning the gap. The CDR3 here is CASSFPGTGLNTEAFF. In DNA, the CDR3 is TGTGCCAGCAGCTTCCCCGGGACTGGACTCAACACTGAAGCTTTCTTT.

The chain has TRBV19 and TRBJ1-4, with TRBD1 as a possible D gene (6 bases). The CDR3 extends over 17 amino acids. Germline CDR1 reads LNHDA; CDR2 reads SQIVND (reference sequence). V was pared by 3 bases and J by 8 bases, with 22 bases between. The CDR3, as DNA: TGTGCCAGTAGTATCACCCCGGTGGGGACAAGTCGGGAAAAACTGTTTTTT. It yields the protein CASSITPVGTSREKLFF.

This chain joins TRBV9 and TRBJ2-1; 7 bases align to TRBD1. Unmatched junction bases numbered 5, after V lost 3 bases and J lost 5 bases. Germline CDR1 is SGDLS and CDR2 is YYNGEE. The CDR3 length is 14 residues. CDR3 loop: CASSAGDSNNEQFF. The CDR3 coding sequence is TGTGCCAGCAGCGCCGGGGACAGTAACAATGAGCAGTTCTTC.

A single count supports this clone. Other DNA sequences in this sample translate to the same CDR3. J is TRBJ2-7 and V is TRBV27, with 7 bases lining up with TRBD1. With 5 bases clipped from V and 1 base from J, the junction kept 5 bases outside the gene matches. The length of the CDR3 is 14 residues. Per germline, CDR1 MNHEY and CDR2 SMNVEV (reference sequence). CDR3 residues: CASSLSGQSYEQYF. CDR3 DNA: TGTGCCAGCAGTCTCTCGGGACAGTCCTACGAGCAGTACTTC.

J is TRBJ2-2 and V is TRBV5-1, with TRBD2 as a possible D gene (5 bases). V dropped 2 bases and J dropped 7 bases, with 15 bases sitting between them. The CDR3 length is 15 residues. CDR1 is SGHRS and CDR2 is YFSETQ in the germline V gene. CDR3 coding DNA: TGCGCCAGCAGCTTACTAGGCGACGCGGTCGGGGAGCTGTTTTTT. This encodes CASSLLGDAVGELFF.

The genes are TRBV5-4 and TRBJ1-2; TRBD1 agrees at 7 bases. The CDR3 spans 14 residues. V was pared by 0 bases and J by 6 bases, with 5 bases of the junction left unmatched. The germline gives CDR1 SGHNT, CDR2 YYREEE (reference sequence). The CDR3 region is CASSLESGGDGYTF. The CDR3 DNA is TGTGCCAGCAGCTTGGAGTCAGGGGGTGATGGCTACACCTTC.

The chain carries TRBV29-1 and TRBJ2-5, with a possible D match to TRBD1 (6 bases). V was pared by 0 bases and J by 5 bases, with 19 bases between. This CDR3 is 16 amino acids long. Germline CDR1 is SQVTM and CDR2 is ANQGSEA. The CDR3 sequence: CSVEEGPGHEGETQYF. The CDR3 nucleotides are TGCAGCGTTGAAGAGGGGCCGGGACACGAGGGGGAGACCCAGTACTTC.

The rearrangement links TRBV7-9 to TRBJ2-6, with 9 bases matching TRBD1. CDR3 size: 17 residues. The ends lost 3 bases at V and 0 bases at J; junction bases unmatched: 3. CDR1 SEHNR and CDR2 FQNEAQ come from the germline V gene (reference sequence). CDR3 sequence reads: CASSFPGQGSGANVLTF. The CDR3 DNA reads TGTGCCAGCAGCTTTCCGGGACAGGGCTCTGGGGCCAACGTCCTGACTTTC.

The rearrangement joins TRBV5-1 to TRBJ1-1; D is unclear. V was trimmed by 3 bases and J by 1 base, leaving 10 bases between them. The germline gives CDR1 SGHRS, CDR2 YFSETQ. CDR3 length: 14 residues. This CDR3 reads CASSWTGRNTEAFF. CDR3 nucleotides: TGCGCCAGCAGCTGGACCGGGAGGAACACTGAAGCTTTCTTT.

The rearrangement links TRBV6-1 to TRBJ2-5; 9 bases match TRBD2. CDR3 length: 15 residues. Germline V gene lookup returns CDR1 MNHNS and CDR2 SASEGT. V shed 8 bases, J shed 2 bases, and the junction held 9 bases outside the gene matches. The CDR3 sequence: CASRSTLAGQETQYF. In DNA form, the CDR3 reads TGTGCCAGCCGGTCGACCCTAGCGGGGCAAGAGACCCAGTACTTC.

The rearrangement links TRBV28 to TRBJ1-2, with D unclear. Germline CDR1 is MDHEN and CDR2 is SYDVKM. The CDR3 has 15 amino acids. The germline V and J ends were trimmed by 2 bases and 1 base, with 11 bases remaining between them. Here the CDR3 reads CASSLRGQLNYGYTF. The CDR3, as DNA: TGTGCCAGCAGTTTAAGAGGCCAGCTTAACTATGGCTACACCTTC.

The chain is built from TRBV5-6 and TRBJ2-2; D is possibly TRBD2 (6 bases). Germline values: CDR1 SGHDT, CDR2 YYEEEE. The V and J ends lost 1 base and 8 bases respectively, with 12 bases between them. This CDR3 comprises 14 residues. The CDR3 protein is CASSLWAGSGELFF. The DNA of the CDR3 is TGTGCCAGCAGCTTGTGGGCGGGGTCGGGGGAGCTGTTTTTT.

This clone was observed a single time. This sequence joins TRBV19 and TRBJ2-7; D is perhaps TRBD1 or TRBD2 (5 bases each). The CDR3 loop spans 15 amino acids. The V end lost 1 base, the J end lost 0 bases, and 10 bases lay between the germline ends. In germline, CDR1 is LNHDA, CDR2 SQIVND (reference sequence). CDR3 sequence reads: CASSIGDEVSYEQYF. CDR3 nucleotides: TGTGCCAGTAGTATAGGGGACGAGGTCTCCTACGAGCAGTACTTC.

Notes on this clone: The sample has other DNA sequences that encode this CDR3 too. This sequence joins TRBV11-2 and TRBJ2-7; D gene uncertain. V lost 7 bases to trimming and J lost 0 bases, with 10 bases between them. The CDR3 loop spans 13 amino acids. Germline assignment: CDR1 SGHAT and CDR2 FQNNGV. CDR3 region: CASTPGSSYEQYF. As DNA, the CDR3 is TGTGCCAGCACCCCAGGCAGCTCCTACGAGCAGTACTTC.

As for this clone: Other DNA sequences of this sample code for an identical CDR3. The rearrangement links TRBV6-6 to TRBJ2-7, with D tentatively TRBD1 (5 bases). V shed 2 bases and J shed 3 bases, with 11 bases lying between them. Germline V gene sequence: CDR1 MNHNY, CDR2 SVGAGI (reference sequence). The CDR3 is 14 residues long. CDR3 region: CASSYSQGFYEQYF. DNA for the CDR3: TGTGCCAGCAGTTACAGCCAGGGCTTCTACGAGCAGTACTTC.

In this sample, this clone turned up once. The chain has TRBV28 and TRBJ1-3; 7 bases line up with TRBD1. Germline V gives CDR1 MDHEN, CDR2 SYDVKM. V gave up 6 bases and J gave up 5 bases; unmatched junction bases: 7. This CDR3 is 14 amino acids long. The CDR3 coding sequence is TGTGCCAGCAGCCGGAGACAGGGCCGAAACACCATATATTTT. It encodes CASSRRQGRNTIYF.

The chain's CDR3 is CASSEYTMHYEQYF. CDR3 nucleotide sequence: TGTGCCAGCAGTGAATACACGATGCACTACGAGCAGTACTTC. The chain combines TRBV6-1 with TRBJ2-7; D unresolved. Trimming removed 2 bases from V and 3 bases from J, with 11 bases in between. Per the germline V gene, CDR1 is MNHNS and CDR2 is SASEGT. The CDR3 spans 14 residues.

The chain couples TRBV7-9 to TRBJ2-2; TRBD1 is a possible D gene (5 bases). The germline V gene encodes CDR1 SEHNR and CDR2 FQNEAQ (reference sequence). Trimming stripped 6 bases from V and 5 bases from J, with 13 bases between. This CDR3 has 14 residues. DNA of the CDR3: TGTGCCAGCAGGTTCTCAGGGTATACCGGGGAGCTGTTTTTT. Translation gives CASRFSGYTGELFF.

This chain links TRBV7-9 with TRBJ1-2; D is perhaps TRBD1 (5 bases). Trimming shortened V by 5 bases and J by 5 bases, and 24 bases separated the two germline ends. Per germline, CDR1 SEHNR and CDR2 FQNEAQ (reference sequence). CDR3 length equals 17 residues. The CDR3 region is CASSPPEGPPGGYGYTF. The CDR3 region has the DNA TGTGCCAGCAGCCCACCAGAGGGGCCCCCAGGCGGGTATGGCTACACCTTC.

This clone was counted a few times. Distinct nucleotide sequences in the sample also encode this CDR3. The rearrangement joins TRBV9 to TRBJ2-7, with TRBD1 matching 7 bases. Per the germline V gene, CDR1 is SGDLS and CDR2 is YYNGEE. The trim removed 3 bases at V and 1 base at J, leaving 4 bases unmatched. The CDR3 is 14 amino acids. For the CDR3, the DNA is TGTGCCAGCAGCGAGGGGGACAGTTCCTACGAGCAGTACTTC. The encoded protein is CASSEGDSSYEQYF.